This T cell receptor (beta chain) was found in a study of PD-1 blockade in mismatch repair-deficient tumors. Study results and limitations: After pembrolizumab, tumor-resident clones rose rapidly, then generally contracted before radiologic responses.

The protocol was immunoSEQ multiplex PCR, while the TCRdb copy is restricted to in-frame clones and leaves out a portion. Of some 110,000 clones listed, about 74% were seen once; the top ten hold 4% to 6%. About this clone: Antigen specificity is unknown. The junction departs from the called germline gene at one end, perhaps through a read error.

TCRs were sequenced from three patients responding to pembrolizumab. The receptor comes from an adult with mismatch repair-deficient cancer. The material was peripheral blood, obtained about 60 weeks after starting pembrolizumab.

The CDR3 protein is CSAGETQYF. The CDR3 DNA reads TGCAGTGCTGGAGAGACCCAGTACTTC. J is TRBJ2-5 and V is TRBV20-1, with D uncertain. This CDR3 is built from 9 residues. Germline V CDR1 and CDR2: DFQATT, SNEGSKA (reference sequence).